The T cell receptor beta chain under discussion was sequenced for a study of siplizumab effects on memory and regulatory T cells. Sequencing used immunoSEQ multiplex PCR; TCRdb keeps in-frame clones, though not all of them. The data show around 65,000 clones, with less than 80% seen just once and 0.4% to 0.5% held by the top ten. Per the germline V gene, CDR1 is SGHKS and CDR2 is YYEKEE (reference sequence). The CDR3 runs to 15 residues. V lost 4 bases, J lost 1 base, and 4 bases stayed unmatched. The rearrangement uses TRBV5-5 and TRBJ2-2; TRBD1 aligns across 7 bases. Specimen: memory CD4+ T cells sorted from blood. The clonotype originates from a human donor in good health. The DNA of the CDR3 is TGTGCCAGCAGCCAGGACAGGCTGAACACCGGGGAGCTGTTTTTT. Residues: CASSQDRLNTGELFF.